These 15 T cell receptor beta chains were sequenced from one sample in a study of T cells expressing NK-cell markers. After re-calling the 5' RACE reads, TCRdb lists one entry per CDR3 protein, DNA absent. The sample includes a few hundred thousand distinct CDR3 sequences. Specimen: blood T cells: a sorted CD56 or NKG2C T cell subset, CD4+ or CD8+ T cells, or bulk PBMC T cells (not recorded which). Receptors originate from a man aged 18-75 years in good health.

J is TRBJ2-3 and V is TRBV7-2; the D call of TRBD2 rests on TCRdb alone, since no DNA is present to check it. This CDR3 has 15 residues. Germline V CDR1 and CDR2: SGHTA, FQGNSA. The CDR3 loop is CASSREGLSTDTQYF.

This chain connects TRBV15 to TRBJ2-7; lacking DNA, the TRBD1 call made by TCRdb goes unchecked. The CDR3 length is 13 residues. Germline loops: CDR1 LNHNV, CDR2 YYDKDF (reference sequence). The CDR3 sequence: CATSRVPGNEQYF.

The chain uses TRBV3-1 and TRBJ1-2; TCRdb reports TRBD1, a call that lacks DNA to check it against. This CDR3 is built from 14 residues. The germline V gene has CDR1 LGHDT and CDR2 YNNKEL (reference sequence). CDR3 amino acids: CASSLPGGSYGYTF.

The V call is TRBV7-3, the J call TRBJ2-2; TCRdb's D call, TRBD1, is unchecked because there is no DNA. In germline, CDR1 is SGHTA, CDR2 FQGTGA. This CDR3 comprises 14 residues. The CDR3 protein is CATRRGESTGELFF.

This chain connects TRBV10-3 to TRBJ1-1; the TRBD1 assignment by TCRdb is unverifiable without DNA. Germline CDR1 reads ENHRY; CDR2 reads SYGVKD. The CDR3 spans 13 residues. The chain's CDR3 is CAIKGTGRTEAFF.

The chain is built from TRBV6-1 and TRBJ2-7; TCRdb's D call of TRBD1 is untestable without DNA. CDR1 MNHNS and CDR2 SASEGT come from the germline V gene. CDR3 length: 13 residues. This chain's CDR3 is CASRGQGGGEQYF.

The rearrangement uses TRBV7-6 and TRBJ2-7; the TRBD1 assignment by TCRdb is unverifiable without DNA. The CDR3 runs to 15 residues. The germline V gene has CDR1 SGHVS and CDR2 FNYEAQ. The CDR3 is CASSLGPRQGAEQYF.

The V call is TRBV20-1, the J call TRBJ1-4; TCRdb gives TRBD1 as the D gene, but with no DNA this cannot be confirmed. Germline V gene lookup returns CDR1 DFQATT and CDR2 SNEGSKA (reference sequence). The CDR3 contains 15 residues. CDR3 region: CSARDPGQFNEKLFF.

The CDR3: CASSPGSWSEGHEQYF. The J gene is TRBJ2-7, the V gene TRBV5-1; TCRdb's D call of TRBD2 is untestable without DNA. CDR3 length: 16 amino acids. Germline CDR1 reads SGHRS; CDR2 reads YFSETQ.

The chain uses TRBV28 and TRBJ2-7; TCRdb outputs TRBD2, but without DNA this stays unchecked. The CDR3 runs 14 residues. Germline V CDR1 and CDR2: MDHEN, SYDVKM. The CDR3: CASSLLPPPSEQYF.

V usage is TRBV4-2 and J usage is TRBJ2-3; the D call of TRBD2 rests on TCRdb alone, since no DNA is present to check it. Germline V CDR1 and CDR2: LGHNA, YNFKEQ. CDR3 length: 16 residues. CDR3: CASSPAGRDRRDTQYF.

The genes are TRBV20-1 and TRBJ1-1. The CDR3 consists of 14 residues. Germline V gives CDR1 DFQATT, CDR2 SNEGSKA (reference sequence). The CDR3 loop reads CSAVQPTVNTEAFF.

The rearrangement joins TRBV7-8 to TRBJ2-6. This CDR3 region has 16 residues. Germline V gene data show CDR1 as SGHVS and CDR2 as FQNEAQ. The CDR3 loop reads CASSRIGSSGANVLTF.

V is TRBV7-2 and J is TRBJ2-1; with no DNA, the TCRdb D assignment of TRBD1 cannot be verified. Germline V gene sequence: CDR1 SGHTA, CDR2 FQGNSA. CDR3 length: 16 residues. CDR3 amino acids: CASSPARGGYYNEQFF.

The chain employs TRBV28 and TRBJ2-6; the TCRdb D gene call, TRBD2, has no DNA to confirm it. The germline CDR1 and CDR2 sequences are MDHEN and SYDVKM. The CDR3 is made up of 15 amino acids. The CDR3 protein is CASTAKGSGANVLTF.